A single sample is the source of the 10 T cell receptor beta chains below, sequenced in a study of molecular identifiers for immune sequencing clone quantification. Each CDR3 protein is one row after TCRdb ran MiXCR on the PCR reads. The sample carries about 510,000 distinct CDR3 sequences, 20% to 25% recorded once. Sequenced input: naive CD8+ T cells from blood, with Jurkat cell RNA spiked in. Subset reported: FACS-sorted CD8+CD4-CCR7+CD45RA+ naive T cells. These receptors were taken from a human donor in good health. Some libraries in this study had Jurkat cell RNA spiked in.

The sample holds many counts of this clonotype. This rearrangement joins TRBV6-5 to TRBJ1-1, with unresolved D. This CDR3 is 15 amino acids long. Germline CDR1 is MNHEY and CDR2 is SVGAGI. V lost 7 bases, J lost 5 bases, and 20 bases lay in between. This CDR3 reads CASTKGRERRTEAFF. As DNA, the CDR3 is TGTGCCAGCACTAAGGGTCGGGAAAGAAGAACTGAAGCTTTCTTT.

Turning to this clonotype: Germline and junction disagree at one end, which may indicate a read error. This chain joins TRBV5-1 and TRBJ2-5, with unresolved D. The CDR3 spans 14 residues. Germline-derived CDR1 and CDR2 are SGHRS and YFSETQ. Here the CDR3 reads CASSLVLYQETQYF. CDR3 coding DNA: TGCGCCAGTAGCTTAGTCCTATACCAAGAGACCCAGTACTTC.

The table lists this clonotype with many counts. V gene TRBV7-6 combines with J gene TRBJ1-6; no reliable D call. This CDR3 has 13 amino acids. Germline V gives CDR1 SGHVS, CDR2 FNYEAQ. V was trimmed by 8 bases and J by 9 bases, leaving 14 bases between them. CDR3 residues: CASADGVFSPLHF. CDR3 bases: TGTGCCAGCGCGGACGGGGTCTTTTCACCCCTCCACTTT.

This clonotype was recorded many times. This chain joins TRBV29-1 and TRBJ1-1; tentatively, D is TRBD1 (5 bases). The CDR3 runs 13 residues. V lost 4 bases and J 4 bases, leaving 13 bases between the germline ends. Germline V gives CDR1 SQVTM, CDR2 ANQGSEA. The CDR3 sequence: CSVVQGWSTEAFF. The DNA for the CDR3 is TGCAGCGTTGTCCAGGGTTGGAGCACTGAAGCTTTCTTT. The full variable domain, in which reference TRBV29-1 and TRBJ1-1 provide the parts outside the CDR3, is SAVISQKPSRDICQRGTSLTIQCQVDSQVTMMFWYRQQPGQSLTLIATANQGSEATYESGFVIDKFPISRPNLTFSTLTVSNMSPEDSSIYLCSVVQGWSTEAFFGQGTRLTVV.

In the case of this clonotype: A much more abundant neighbour one base away suggests this may be a read error. The chain uses TRBV4-1 and TRBJ2-5; 8 positions match TRBD2. This CDR3 comprises 16 residues. V trimming: 0 bases; J trimming: 3 bases; junction bases outside the gene matches: 6. Germline lookup yields CDR1 MGHRA and CDR2 YSYEKL. Here the CDR3 reads CASSQEGPAGEETQYF. The CDR3 DNA reads TGCGCCAGCAGCCAAGAGGGTCCAGCGGGGGAAGAGACCCAGTACTTC.

This clonotype came up many times. The chain combines TRBV7-2 with TRBJ1-4; D gene ambiguous. Germline lookup yields CDR1 SGHTA and CDR2 FQGNSA. V dropped 3 bases and J dropped 0 bases, with 5 bases sitting between them. The CDR3 contains 14 residues. CDR3 nucleotides: TGTGCCAGCAGCTTGCTTGCAACTAATGAAAAACTGTTTTTT. Translated, it gives CASSLLATNEKLFF. Full variable domain (rest looked up from reference TRBV7-2 and TRBJ1-4): GAGVSQSPSNKVTEKGKDVELRCDPISGHTALYWYRQSLGQGLEFLIYFQGNSAPDKSGLPSDRFSAERTGGSVSTLTIQRTQQEDSAVYLCASSLLATNEKLFFGSGTQLSVL.

This clonotype was seen a handful of times. The V and J genes are TRBV7-9 and TRBJ1-1; D is unclear. The CDR3 is 13 residues long. Per the germline V gene, CDR1 is SEHNR and CDR2 is FQNEAQ (reference sequence). V was trimmed by 4 bases and J by 5 bases, leaving 11 bases between them. This chain's CDR3 is CASSYDGGTEAFF. The CDR3 bases are TGTGCCAGCAGCTACGACGGTGGAACTGAAGCTTTCTTT. Full variable domain (missing parts from reference TRBV7-9 and TRBJ1-1): DTGVSQNPRHKITKRGQNVTFRCDPISEHNRLYWYRQTLGQGPEFLTYFQNEAQLEKSRLLSDRFSAERPKGSFSTLEIQRTEQGDSAMYLCASSYDGGTEAFFGQGTRLTVV.

This clonotype showed up many times. V and J are TRBV6-2 or TRBV6-3 and TRBJ2-7; D uncertain. Germline V gene data show CDR1 as MNHEY and CDR2 as SVGEGT. The CDR3 is 15 amino acids. V was pared by 2 bases and J by 2 bases, with 13 bases between. As DNA, the CDR3 is TGTGCCAGCAGTTACCCCGGGCAGATGACCTACGAGCAGTACTTC. Protein product: CASSYPGQMTYEQYF.

This clonotype was seen only a few times. The chain has TRBV27 and TRBJ2-5, with D possibly being TRBD2 (6 bases). CDR1 and CDR2 (germline): MNHEY, SMNVEV (reference sequence). V lost 0 bases and J lost 0, with 14 bases in between. This CDR3 has 17 residues. The CDR3 here is CASSLSWGGRYQETQYF. For the CDR3, the DNA is TGTGCCAGCAGTTTATCGTGGGGAGGCCGGTACCAAGAGACCCAGTACTTC.

This clonotype was seen once. The chain is built from TRBV4-1 and TRBJ1-5; the D gene is possibly TRBD1 (5 bases). With 5 bases removed from V and 0 bases from J, the gap between germline ends came to 17 bases. There are 17 residues in the CDR3. Per the germline V gene, CDR1 is MGHRA and CDR2 is YSYEKL. The CDR3 DNA is TGCGCCAGCAGCTCCGGGACGACGAAAAATAGCAATCAGCCCCAGCATTTT. Its translation is CASSSGTTKNSNQPQHF.